The 11 T cell receptor beta chains presented below share a single source sample, sequenced in a study of T cells in Graves' hyperthyroidism and ophthalmopathy. From RNA transcripts, TCR beta CDR3 regions were amplified. TCR CDR3 underwent first-round RT-PCR with the HTBI primer set. A single record per CDR3 protein comes from TCRdb applying MiXCR to the multiplex PCR reads. The table shows 530,000 or so distinct CDR3 sequences, with 35% to 55% occurring only once. Sequencing used peripheral blood or thyroid tissue (not recorded which). These receptors all come from a woman aged 18-29 years with Graves' hyperthyroidism.

This clonotype was found many times. The chain joins TRBV18 to TRBJ2-7; TRBD1 matches at 12 bases. The CDR3 loop spans 14 amino acids. Germline values: CDR1 KGHSH, CDR2 LQKENI. V dropped 0 bases and J dropped 9; count of bases not matched to a gene: 3. The CDR3 bases are TGTGCCAGCTCACCACCGGGACAGGGGGCCTCGCAGTACTTC. Residues: CASSPPGQGASQYF.

This clonotype turned up a few times. This chain links TRBV6-1 with TRBJ2-7; 8 bases line up with TRBD1. Germline assignment: CDR1 MNHNS and CDR2 SASEGT. The CDR3 consists of 15 residues. V gave up 4 bases and J gave up 3 bases; unmatched junction bases: 8. The CDR3 bases are TGTGCCAGCAGTGGGTGGCGGGACAGGCTCTACGAGCAGTACTTC. Translated: CASSGWRDRLYEQYF.

This clonotype was detected ten times or more. V gene TRBV19 combines with J gene TRBJ1-2; D is perhaps TRBD1 (5 bases). The V gene's germline CDR1 is LNHDA and CDR2 SQIVND (reference sequence). Trimming shortened V by 4 bases and J by 2 bases, and 11 bases separated the two germline ends. The CDR3 contains 14 residues. The DNA of the CDR3 is TGTGCCAGTAGTAGGGCAGGGAGGAACTATGGCTACACCTTC. Its protein product is CASSRAGRNYGYTF. The full variable domain, in which reference TRBV19 and TRBJ1-2 provide the parts outside the CDR3, is DGGITQSPKYLFRKEGQNVTLSCEQNLNHDAMYWYRQDPGQGLRLIYYSQIVNDFQKGDIAEGYSVSREKKESFPLTVTSAQKNPTAFYLCASSRAGRNYGYTFGSGTRLTVV.

This clonotype came up many times. In DNA, the CDR3 is TGCAGCGTCCTCACTAGCTACGAGCAGTACTTC. It translates to CSVLTSYEQYF. V is TRBV29-1 and J is TRBJ2-7; weak D call: TRBD2 (5 bases). Looked up from germline, CDR1 is SQVTM and CDR2 is ANQGSEA. The CDR3 spans 11 residues. V shed 6 bases and J shed 3 bases, with 9 bases lying between them.

This clonotype has ten or more counts. The V and J genes are TRBV29-1 and TRBJ2-5; D uncertain. The CDR3 has 13 residues. CDR1 is SQVTM, CDR2 ANQGSEA, per germline. Trimming took off 4 bases at V and 2 bases at J, with 11 bases between the two ends. This chain's CDR3 is CSVVRQEQETQYF. The CDR3, as DNA: TGCAGCGTTGTCCGCCAGGAGCAAGAGACCCAGTACTTC.

This clonotype was seen ten or more times. V gene TRBV5-1 combines with J gene TRBJ1-4; TRBD1 agrees at 7 bases. This CDR3 has 15 residues. J was trimmed by 7 bases and V by 4 bases; bases with no gene match: 10. Germline V gene lookup returns CDR1 SGHRS and CDR2 YFSETQ. CDR3 in amino acids: CASSLRQGGGEKLFF. Here the CDR3 DNA reads TGCGCCAGCAGCCTAAGACAGGGCGGGGGTGAAAAACTGTTTTTT.

The chain is built from TRBV27 and TRBJ2-5, with 13 bases fitting TRBD2. V shed 6 bases and J 0 bases; nucleotides not matched to a gene: 4. Germline V gene lookup returns CDR1 MNHEY and CDR2 SMNVEV (reference sequence). CDR3 length: 16 amino acids. DNA of the CDR3: TGTGCCAGCAGGAAGGGACTAGCGGGGAACCAAGAGACCCAGTACTTC. This gives the protein CASRKGLAGNQETQYF.

This clonotype occurred many times. The chain uses TRBV7-9 and TRBJ2-7, with D possibly matching TRBD1 (6 bases). This CDR3 region has 15 residues. Trimming cost V 5 bases and J 0 bases, with 14 bases left between them. CDR1 is SEHNR and CDR2 is FQNEAQ in the germline V gene (reference sequence). The CDR3, as DNA: TGTGCCAGCAGCCCGACAGGTCTACGCTCCTACGAGCAGTACTTC. Residues: CASSPTGLRSYEQYF.

In this sample, this clonotype turned up many times. The V call is TRBV10-3, the J call TRBJ2-7; 7 bases fit TRBD2. This CDR3 is 17 amino acids long. Germline V gives CDR1 ENHRY, CDR2 SYGVKD. With 0 bases clipped from V and 5 bases from J, the junction kept 13 bases outside the gene matches. This CDR3 reads CAISESTPPRERHEQYF. The CDR3 coding sequence is TGTGCCATCAGTGAGTCGACACCCCCGCGGGAGCGGCACGAGCAGTACTTC.

This clonotype was picked up one time. This chain connects TRBV29-1 to TRBJ1-5, with D possibly matching TRBD1 (5 bases). The CDR3 is 14 residues long. V lost 5 bases and J lost 3, with 14 bases in between. Per the germline V gene, CDR1 is SQVTM and CDR2 is ANQGSEA. The DNA of the CDR3 is TGCAGCGTTAGGGCAGGGTCCCTCAATCAGCCCCAGCATTTT. Protein product: CSVRAGSLNQPQHF. The full variable domain, in which reference TRBV29-1 and TRBJ1-5 provide the parts outside the CDR3, is SAVISQKPSRDICQRGTSLTIQCQVDSQVTMMFWYRQQPGQSLTLIATANQGSEATYESGFVIDKFPISRPNLTFSTLTVSNMSPEDSSIYLCSVRAGSLNQPQHFGDGTRLSIL.

This clonotype was detected many times. The chain has TRBV15 and TRBJ2-7; D might be TRBD2 (5 bases). V shed 3 bases and J shed 0 bases, with 9 bases lying between them. CDR1 is LNHNV and CDR2 is YYDKDF in the germline V gene (reference sequence). CDR3 length: 14 amino acids. CDR3 residues: CATSSEGYSYEQYF. In nucleotides, the CDR3 is TGTGCCACCAGCAGTGAGGGATACTCCTACGAGCAGTACTTC.